Listed below are T cell receptor beta chains from one sample, sequenced in a study of shared clonotypes between healthy human individuals. Some clones are missing from TCRdb's copy, which holds only in-frame ones; the method was immunoSEQ multiplex PCR. The sample yields about 610,000 clones, almost 97% seen once. Material: naive CD4+ T cells sorted from blood. These receptors were collected from a woman aged 30 to 39 in good health. The CDR3 runs from the conserved cysteine through the conserved F or W. Clone size is stated in some rows and not others, as once, few, many or a class when expanded.

17	NA	TRBV5-1	TRBJ1-4	CASSSGPPTATNEKLFF
14	NA	TRBV10-1	TRBJ2-3	CASSSEYSTDTQYF
13	NA	TRBV27	TRBJ2-2	CASSLRSAGELFF
16	NA	TRBV19	TRBJ2-7	CASSIRAGTGGPEQYF
14	few	TRBV21-1	TRBJ1-1	CASNPTGVGTEAFF
15	NA	TRBV6-6	TRBJ1-2	CASRHTQGEAYGYTF
13	NA	TRBV5-1	TRBJ1-3	CASKQWGGNTIYF
15	NA	TRBV5-1	TRBJ2-1	CASSLRLADNNEQFF
16	NA	TRBV19	TRBJ1-2	CASSTPFRGRIYGYTF
14	NA	TRBV5-1	TRBJ2-7	CASSLAGRSGEQYF
13	once	TRBV6-1	TRBJ2-1	CASSLGLAASIVF
16	NA	TRBV27	TRBJ2-1	CASSTKREESYNEQFF
13	NA	TRBV19	TRBJ1-5	CASRDRAYQPQHF
14	NA	TRBV6-6	TRBJ1-2	CASRRTGLGYGYTF
17	NA	TRBV5-1	TRBJ2-5	CASSLVGTSGPQETQYF
12	once	TRBV4-1	TRBJ1-5	CASSPSGGPQHF
17	NA	TRBV12-5	TRBJ1-2	CASGLVLDRGYRGGYTF
18	NA	TRBV7-2	TRBJ2-6	CASSLESGTAYGANVLTF
14	NA	TRBV18	TRBJ2-5	CASSLFGTQETQYF
15	NA	TRBV5-1	TRBJ1-4	CASSLQGAGGEKLFF
15	NA	TRBV11-2	TRBJ2-7	CASTRLQGAVHEQYF
13	NA	TRBV5-4	TRBJ2-5	CASSLTVQETQYF
14	once	TRBV11-2	TRBJ2-3	CASSRDGRTDTQYF
15	NA	TRBV18	TRBJ2-7	CASSPGLAGTDEQYF
17	once	TRBV7-9	TRBJ1-2	CASSPRGGSPLNYGYTF
14	NA	TRBV2	TRBJ2-2	CASKEGWNTGELFF
13	NA	TRBV4-2	TRBJ2-1	CASSPPRAGEQFF
13	NA	TRBV28	TRBJ1-5	CASSLGLDQPQHF
14	NA	TRBV7-2	TRBJ2-1	CASSPDHIADSKFF
15	few	TRBV7-9	TRBJ1-2	CASSLVPGPNYGYTF
15	NA	TRBV6-6	TRBJ2-7	CASSYTMRGSYEQYF
14	NA	TRBV18	TRBJ1-1	CASSASEGSTEAFF
13	few	TRBV30	TRBJ1-5	CAWSVQEDQPQHF
15	NA	TRBV28	TRBJ1-1	CASSTPQGLSTEAFF
15	NA	TRBV28	TRBJ1-3	CASQSSVGAGNTIYF
13	NA	TRBV7-9	TRBJ2-7	CASRTGGADEQYF
15	NA	TRBV28	TRBJ2-1	CASTWGLAGVYEQFF
14	NA	TRBV11-2	TRBJ2-6	CASSEGSGANVLTF
12	NA	TRBV28	TRBJ1-5	CASSNSNQPQHF
15	once	TRBV4-1	TRBJ1-1	CASRNRQGSNTEAFF
15	NA	TRBV5-4	TRBJ2-7	CAGSEGLAGVREQYF